This T cell receptor (beta chain) was captured by sequencing in a study of glioma-infiltrating T cells after dendritic cell vaccination. Study context: At biweekly intervals, patients got three intradermal dendritic cell vaccine injections.

A note on this clone: Antigen: not known.

The germline V gene has CDR1 SGHNT and CDR2 YENEEA. The CDR3 is 15 amino acids. V lost 4 bases to trimming and J lost 0 bases, with 9 bases between them. Primers: 60 V beta forward and 13 J beta reverse. Assay used: immunoSEQ multiplex PCR; TCRdb lists only in-frame clones, some missing. The table has about 73,000 clones, around 80% seen once. The study's findings and limits: Few patients contributed both blood and tumor specimens.

Only patients with spare fresh-frozen tumor and over two years of follow-up were included. The source was blood, collected before dendritic cell vaccination. The chain links TRBV11-3 to TRBJ2-2, with D possibly TRBD2 on 5 matching bases. The clonotype was recovered from a human donor with glioblastoma. CDR3 nucleotide sequence: TGTGCCAGCAGCTCCCTGGGAGCGAACACCGGGGAGCTGTTTTTT. It codes for CASSSLGANTGELFF. The entire variable domain, with the rest obtained from reference TRBV11-3 and TRBJ2-2, is as follows: EAGVVQSPRYKIIEKKQPVAFWCNPISGHNTLYWYLQNLGQGPELLIRYENEEAVDDSQLPKDRFSAERLKGVDSTLKIQPAELGDSAVYLCASSSLGANTGELFFGEGSRLTVL.